This TCR beta chain was captured by sequencing in a study of blood T cell repertoires in COVID-19. Produced via immunoSEQ multiplex PCR; TCRdb's table is partial and in-frame only. The data show approximately 250,000 clones, under 85% seen once. This clone was observed a single time. Trimming cost V 0 bases and J 5 bases, with 10 bases left between them. The CDR3 sequence is 14 residues long. CDR1 and CDR2 from the germline V gene are MNHEY and SVGEGT. This TCR was sampled from a human donor in a cohort sampled during active COVID-19. Specimen: peripheral blood. This chain uses TRBV6-2 or TRBV6-3 with TRBJ2-5; weak D call: TRBD2 (6 bases). CDR3 bases: TGTGCCAGCAGTTACTCTAAGGGGAGGGAGACCCAGTACTTC. It translates to CASSYSKGRETQYF.